The T cell receptor beta chain described here comes from a study of blood T cell repertoires in COVID-19 (dated by TCRdb to 2019 to 2021). As for the study more broadly: Collaborator samples came from the United States, Italy and Spain and covered acute and convalescent phases of COVID-19. The prospective study material was composed of cDNA or gDNA derived from T cells, B-cell-depleted T cells, or PBMCs. Subjects who had been exposed to COVID-19, were actively infected with it, or had recovered from it provided the deeply sampled blood TCRbeta repertoires that made up the dataset. The repertoires were released in a freely available public database meant as a resource for research on the immune response to SARS-CoV-2. Samples were obtained from the ongoing ImmuneRACE study (first 160 participants) and from approximately 1,200 subjects provided by 6 global collaborators. Nearly every sample came with metadata listing a de-identified subject ID, COVID-19 status, age in years and sex. Where HLA class I and class II types were available, the types were taken from metadata supplied by the sample provider, not from assay-based typing.

Per the germline V gene (reference sequence), LNHDA is the CDR1 and SQIVND is the CDR2. V drops 3 bases and J drops 2 bases, leaving 15 bases in between. Reading from cysteine to phenylalanine, the CDR3 counts 16 amino acids. The only DNA kept is the CDR3, 48 bases in frame from the first base. The paper's findings and limits, for the study overall: The quantity of clinical and demographic metadata differed by source and by participant and was supplied without curation.

TCRbeta CDR3 regions were amplified from genomic DNA using the immunoSEQ Assay, a bias-controlled multiplex PCR. The authors processed their data as follows. Within the assay, amplification of reference gene primers was used to estimate how many nucleated cells each sample contained. To quantify the absolute abundance of each unique TCRbeta CDR3 rearrangement, sequence reads were collapsed and filtered. For each sample, productive Simpson clonality was calculated as the square root of Simpson's diversity index across productive rearrangements. The source is immuneACCESS, and TCRdb retained only in-frame sequences with V and J called. Part of the clones is not carried over; for the studies checked, unresolved V genes explain less than half of this, and the remainder is unexplained. The DNA was the basis for D and trimming; V, J and clone size are from that table. The sample table shows 180,000 or so clones, and around nine tenths are seen once. The ten largest clones take up approximately 4% of the sample.

Each collaborating institution followed its own protocols to collect whole blood in K2EDTA tubes. For TCRbeta analysis, collaborators shipped samples in one of three forms: frozen whole blood, isolated PBMCs, or DNA extracted from either of those sample types. This clone was observed a single time. The antigen this receptor binds is unknown. The record has no base qualities; no much larger clone is one base away. The source of this sequence is a man aged 18 to 30 with active or convalescent COVID-19. Sequencing was carried out using peripheral blood. Rearrangement joined TRBV19 to TRBJ2-3; possibly the D gene is TRBD1, per 6 matching bases. The DNA sequence is TGTGCCAGTAGTATGATTCCAGGGGCGGTCACAGATACGCAGTATTTT. Translation gives CASSMIPGAVTDTQYF.